Below are 32 T cell receptor beta chains sequenced from a single sample in a study of CD8 T cells in ankylosing spondylitis. TCRdb ran MiXCR on the 5' RACE reads and lists one entry per CDR3 protein. The repertoire holds 200,000 to 250,000 distinct CDR3 sequences, with approximately 12% as singletons. The sequenced sample was blood, either unsorted or a sorted T cell fraction (not recorded which). These receptors all stem from a male donor with ankylosing spondylitis or in good health (not recorded which).

The sample holds many counts of this clonotype. J is TRBJ2-3 and V is TRBV12-3 or TRBV12-4; 7 bases are shared with TRBD1. The V gene end was trimmed by 6 bases and the J gene end by 5 bases; junction bases not matched to a gene: 8. CDR3 length equals 14 residues. The CDR3 protein is CASSPDRAGDTQYF. DNA for the CDR3: TGTGCCAGCAGCCCAGACAGGGCCGGAGATACGCAGTATTTT.

This clonotype has at least ten counts. This sequence joins TRBV4-2 and TRBJ2-7; the D gene is possibly TRBD2 (5 bases). This CDR3 has 16 residues. V was shortened by 0 bases and J by 2 bases, with 14 bases between the two germline ends. Germline V gene sequence: CDR1 LGHNA, CDR2 YNFKEQ. The CDR3 spells CASSQDWSGDPYEQYF. The DNA for the CDR3 is TGTGCCAGCAGCCAAGATTGGTCCGGGGATCCCTACGAGCAGTACTTC.

This clonotype was observed at least ten times. The V call is TRBV7-6, the J call TRBJ2-3; maybe TRBD1 (6 bases). CDR3 size: 15 residues. Germline V gene data show CDR1 as SGHVS and CDR2 as FNYEAQ. V dropped 5 bases and J dropped 1 base, with 13 bases sitting between them. The CDR3, as DNA: TGTGCCAGCAGCGCACAGGGCCCCGGCACAGATACGCAGTATTTT. It translates to CASSAQGPGTDTQYF.

This clonotype was found a few times. In DNA, the CDR3 is TGCGCCAGCAGCCAATACATTGACGGGGAGCTGTTTTTT. Amino acid sequence: CASSQYIDGELFF. This sequence joins TRBV4-1 and TRBJ2-2; D remains ambiguous. This CDR3 has 13 amino acids. V lost 2 bases and J 7 bases, leaving 8 bases between the germline ends. The V gene's germline CDR1 is MGHRA and CDR2 YSYEKL.

This clonotype was seen repeatedly, ten times or more. This sequence joins TRBV7-2 and TRBJ2-7, with TRBD2 matching 8 bases. Germline lookup yields CDR1 SGHTA and CDR2 FQGNSA. The CDR3 is made up of 15 amino acids. With V trimmed by 1 base and J by 2 bases, 4 bases remained unmatched. The CDR3 DNA follows: TGTGCCAGCAGCTTAGTTCGGGGGGGACCCTACGAGCAGTACTTC. Amino acids: CASSLVRGGPYEQYF.

V gene TRBV25-1 combines with J gene TRBJ2-1; 9 bases are shared with TRBD2. This CDR3 has 20 amino acids. Germline CDR1 is MGHDK and CDR2 is SYGVNS. J was trimmed by 7 bases and V by 2 bases; bases with no gene match: 21. The CDR3 DNA reads as TGTGCCAGCAGTGAAGGAGGTCGGGCGGGGGGGCACCGGGGTTTGAATGAGCAGTTCTTC. Translating it yields CASSEGGRAGGHRGLNEQFF. Using reference TRBV25-1 and TRBJ2-1 for the parts outside the CDR3, the full variable domain is EADIYQTPRYLVIGTGKKITLECSQTMGHDKMYWYQQDPGMELHLIHYSYGVNSTEKGDLSSESTVSRIRTEHFPLTLESARPSHTSQYLCASSEGGRAGGHRGLNEQFFGPGTRLTVL.

This clonotype was seen ten or more times. The chain combines TRBV18 with TRBJ2-7, with 10 positions matching TRBD2. CDR3 length: 15 amino acids. CDR1 KGHSH and CDR2 LQKENI come from the germline V gene. The J segment lost 2 bases and the V segment lost 3 bases, leaving 4 bases of the junction unmatched. The CDR3 loop reads CASSPPSGSTYEQYF. DNA of the CDR3: TGTGCCAGCTCACCCCCTAGCGGGAGTACCTACGAGCAGTACTTC. Drawing the rest from reference TRBV18 and TRBJ2-7, the complete variable domain is NAGVMQNPRHLVRRRGQEARLRCSPMKGHSHVYWYRQLPEEGLKFMVYLQKENIIDESGMPKERFSAEFPKEGPSILRIQQVVRGDSAAYFCASSPPSGSTYEQYFGPGTRLTVT.

This clonotype was counted at least ten times. The V call is TRBV12-3 or TRBV12-4, the J call TRBJ2-2, with a weak D call TRBD2 (5 bases). The length of the CDR3 is 14 residues. Deletions cut 2 bases from V and 4 bases from J, with 8 bases between. CDR3 sequence: CASSLRRGTGELFF. DNA of the CDR3: TGTGCCAGCAGTTTACGACGGGGCACCGGGGAGCTGTTTTTT.

This clonotype showed up many times. The rearrangement uses TRBV5-1 and TRBJ1-2; no definite D call. Germline CDR1 is SGHRS and CDR2 is YFSETQ. V was shortened by 0 bases and J by 3 bases, with 6 bases between the two germline ends. This CDR3 spans 13 amino acids. CDR3 nucleotides: TGCGCCAGCAGCTTGGGCTTAGACTATGGCTACACCTTC. It encodes CASSLGLDYGYTF.

The genes are TRBV12-3 or TRBV12-4 and TRBJ2-5, with D perhaps matching TRBD1 (6 bases). The CDR3 is 15 residues long. Trimming left V 5 bases short and J 2 bases short, with 15 bases between. The CDR3 is CASSPPGVGQETQYF. CDR3 in DNA: TGTGCCAGCAGTCCCCCAGGGGTGGGACAAGAGACCCAGTACTTC.

This clonotype occurred many times. The rearrangement links TRBV24-1 to TRBJ2-1, with 7 bases aligning to TRBD1. Germline assignment: CDR1 KGHDR and CDR2 SFDVKD. The CDR3 totals 14 residues. Trimming cost V 3 bases and J 14 bases; bases outside gene matches: 12. CDR3 loop: CATSDNYRGAVEFF. CDR3 in DNA: TGTGCCACCAGTGATAACTACAGGGGAGCCGTAGAGTTCTTC.

The chain combines TRBV18 with TRBJ2-1; 8 positions match TRBD1. The CDR3 has 16 amino acids. The junction had 9 bases not matched to a gene; V was cut back by 2 bases and J by 6 bases. Germline values: CDR1 KGHSH, CDR2 LQKENI. CDR3 amino acids: CASSPFPTGDGNEQFF. The CDR3 DNA reads TGTGCCAGCTCACCATTCCCGACAGGGGACGGCAATGAGCAGTTCTTC.

The chain links TRBV5-1 to TRBJ1-2; D perhaps matches TRBD1 (5 bases). This CDR3 has 13 residues. Trimming pared 4 bases from V and 5 bases from J, leaving 12 bases between. Looked up from germline, CDR1 is SGHRS and CDR2 is YFSETQ. For the CDR3, the DNA is TGCGCCAGCAGCCGGGACGGTCAATATGGCTACACCTTC. Translating gives CASSRDGQYGYTF. Drawing the rest from reference TRBV5-1 and TRBJ1-2, the complete variable domain is KAGVTQTPRYLIKTRGQQVTLSCSPISGHRSVSWYQQTPGQGLQFLFEYFSETQRNKGNFPGRFSGRQFSNSRSEMNVSTLELGDSALYLCASSRDGQYGYTFGSGTRLTVV.

The table lists this clonotype with a few counts. The genes are TRBV28 and TRBJ2-7; the D is unclear. CDR3 length: 14 amino acids. Germline V lookup: CDR1 MDHEN, CDR2 SYDVKM. Trimming shortened V by 3 bases and J by 2 bases, and 11 bases separated the two germline ends. The CDR3 is CASSLNGQTYEQYF. In DNA, the CDR3 is TGTGCCAGCAGTTTGAACGGTCAGACCTACGAGCAGTACTTC. The variable domain in full, completed from reference TRBV28 and TRBJ2-7, reads DVKVTQSSRYLVKRTGEKVFLECVQDMDHENMFWYRQDPGLGLRLIYFSYDVKMKEKGDIPEGYSVSREKKERFSLILESASTNQTSMYLCASSLNGQTYEQYFGPGTRLTVT.

The rearrangement links TRBV5-1 to TRBJ2-2; D gene uncertain. V was pared by 0 bases and J by 6 bases, with 3 bases between. Germline CDR1 is SGHRS and CDR2 is YFSETQ. CDR3 length: 12 residues. The CDR3 region has the DNA TGCGCCAGCAGCTTGGCCTCCGGGGAGCTGTTTTTT. This codes for CASSLASGELFF.

This clonotype has a count of ten or more. The chain is built from TRBV29-1 and TRBJ1-1; D possibly corresponds to TRBD1 (5 bases). The length of the CDR3 is 13 residues. The germline V and J ends were trimmed by 6 bases and 3 bases, with 14 bases remaining between them. Germline V CDR1 and CDR2: SQVTM, ANQGSEA. The CDR3 spells CSVATMGDTEAFF. CDR3 bases: TGCAGCGTCGCGACTATGGGGGACACTGAAGCTTTCTTT.

This clonotype was recorded many times. This rearrangement joins TRBV20-1 to TRBJ1-2; perhaps TRBD1 as D (5 bases). This CDR3 is built from 14 residues. The germline V gene has CDR1 DFQATT and CDR2 SNEGSKA (reference sequence). V was cut by 6 bases and J by 0 bases, with 14 bases left in between. CDR3 in DNA: TGCAGTGCCCGACAGTATGAGGCTAACTATGGCTACACCTTC. It encodes CSARQYEANYGYTF.

The V and J genes are TRBV7-2 and TRBJ2-7, with D unresolved. Germline loops: CDR1 SGHTA, CDR2 FQGNSA. The CDR3 length is 11 residues. V was clipped by 2 bases and J by 6 bases, with 5 bases between them. The CDR3 loop is CASSLRSEQYF. CDR3 nucleotides: TGTGCCAGCAGCTTACGTTCCGAGCAGTACTTC.

V and J are TRBV5-1 and TRBJ2-2; 7 bases fit TRBD2. Losses at the gene ends were 0 bases for V and 3 bases for J; bases not matched to a gene: 5. The CDR3 contains 16 residues. Germline V gives CDR1 SGHRS, CDR2 YFSETQ. CDR3 loop: CASSLARLADTGELFF. CDR3 sequence (DNA): TGCGCCAGCAGCTTGGCCCGGCTAGCGGACACCGGGGAGCTGTTTTTT.

This clonotype was counted between two and nine times. The chain carries TRBV20-1 and TRBJ2-7; no firm D call. V was trimmed by 3 bases and J by 2 bases, leaving 17 bases between them. This CDR3 region has 15 residues. Germline-derived CDR1 and CDR2 are DFQATT and SNEGSKA (reference sequence). The CDR3 DNA follows: TGCAGTGCTAGGGGGATCGGAGTTCACCCCTACGAGCAGTACTTC. Translation gives CSARGIGVHPYEQYF.

This clonotype was seen repeatedly, ten times or more. V is TRBV27 and J is TRBJ1-5, with D possibly TRBD1 on 6 matching bases. Deletions cut 5 bases from V and 3 bases from J, with 11 bases between. CDR3 length: 14 residues. The V gene's germline CDR1 is MNHEY and CDR2 SMNVEV (reference sequence). CDR3 protein: CASSTGINNQPQHF. CDR3 DNA sequence: TGTGCCAGCAGTACAGGGATAAACAATCAGCCCCAGCATTTT.

The chain carries TRBV20-1 and TRBJ1-5; 7 bases map to TRBD1. CDR3 length: 16 residues. Germline loops: CDR1 DFQATT, CDR2 SNEGSKA (reference sequence). Here the CDR3 DNA reads TGCAGCTTCCCCGGGCAGGGGGTGGTAGTGCGGCAGCCCCAGCATTTT. Translated, it gives CSFPGQGVVVRQPQHF.

There are many counts of this clonotype. The chain has TRBV6-5 and TRBJ2-3; D call uncertain. The CDR3 contains 11 residues. V lost 7 bases, J lost 4 bases, and 6 bases lay in between. The V gene's germline CDR1 is MNHEY and CDR2 SVGAGI. CDR3 protein: CASTRADTQYF. CDR3 nucleotide sequence: TGTGCCAGCACCCGAGCAGATACGCAGTATTTT.

This clonotype was picked up many times. The chain is built from TRBV12-3 or TRBV12-4 and TRBJ1-3; 8 nucleotides agree with TRBD1. V shed 3 bases and J 0 bases; nucleotides not matched to a gene: 7. The CDR3 spans 17 residues. The CDR3 spells CASSFPVRGLSGNTIYF. In DNA, the CDR3 is TGTGCCAGCAGTTTCCCGGTCAGGGGGCTCTCTGGAAACACCATATATTTT.

In nucleotides, the CDR3 is TGTGCCAGCAGCCCGAAGCGGGTGGGCGCCACAGATACGCAGTATTTT. Translated, it gives CASSPKRVGATDTQYF. This chain connects TRBV7-8 to TRBJ2-3; D possibly corresponds to TRBD2 (6 bases). This CDR3 region has 16 residues. Looked up from germline, CDR1 is SGHVS and CDR2 is FQNEAQ. Trimming removed 5 bases at V and 2 bases at J, with 17 bases between.

This clonotype was seen a handful of times. The chain links TRBV7-9 to TRBJ1-2; perhaps TRBD1 as D (5 bases). Germline V lookup: CDR1 SEHNR, CDR2 FQNEAQ (reference sequence). This CDR3 region has 15 residues. V lost 3 bases and J lost 8, with 19 bases in between. The CDR3 DNA reads as TGTGCCAGCAGCTTGGTTTCCGTGGTCAGGGTCGGCTACACCTTC. It encodes CASSLVSVVRVGYTF.

This clonotype was detected a few times. The V and J genes are TRBV7-7 and TRBJ2-2, with D tentatively TRBD2 (5 bases). Trimming took 5 bases from V and 5 from J, leaving 9 bases between them. This CDR3 comprises 13 residues. Germline lookup yields CDR1 SSHAT and CDR2 FNYEAQ (reference sequence). The CDR3 DNA reads as TGTGCCAGCAGCCCTCGGAGGACCGGGGAGCTGTTTTTT. Amino acid sequence: CASSPRRTGELFF.

A few counts support this clonotype. This chain joins TRBV12-3 or TRBV12-4 and TRBJ2-7; maybe TRBD1 (5 bases). The CDR3 is 13 amino acids. The V and J ends lost 4 bases and 2 bases respectively, with 9 bases between them. DNA for the CDR3: TGTGCCAGCAGTTACAGGCCCACCTACGAGCAGTACTTC. Translated, it gives CASSYRPTYEQYF.

In its sample, this clonotype was seen a few times. The chain joins TRBV4-1 to TRBJ2-7; D possibly corresponds to TRBD2 (6 bases). Trimming shortened V by 2 bases and J by 1 base, and 12 bases separated the two germline ends. CDR3 size: 15 residues. Germline loops: CDR1 MGHRA, CDR2 YSYEKL. The CDR3 loop is CASSQSGGRSYEQYF. The CDR3 nucleotides are TGCGCCAGCAGCCAATCCGGAGGGCGGTCCTACGAGCAGTACTTC.

This clonotype came up many times. The chain links TRBV12-3 or TRBV12-4 to TRBJ1-5; D perhaps matches TRBD1 (5 bases). V lost 2 bases, J lost 9 bases, and 8 bases lay in between. There are 12 residues in the CDR3. CDR3 nucleotides: TGTGCCAGCAGTTTACTTAGGGGGCCCCAGCATTTT. This gives the protein CASSLLRGPQHF.

The CDR3, as DNA: TGTGCCAGCAGCGGGAGCTCCCGGCCGGGCACTGAAGCTTTCTTT. It specifies CASSGSSRPGTEAFF. The gene calls are TRBV7-2 and TRBJ1-1; no firm D call. The CDR3 has 15 amino acids. Per germline, CDR1 SGHTA and CDR2 FQGNSA. Between the trimmed V and J ends, which lost 5 bases and 4 bases, there was a span of 17 bases.

This clonotype showed up many times. The chain links TRBV5-1 to TRBJ2-2; D not certain. The V gene lost 5 bases and the J gene lost 0 bases, with 14 bases spanning the gap. CDR3 size: 16 residues. Looked up from germline, CDR1 is SGHRS and CDR2 is YFSETQ. The CDR3 coding sequence is TGCGCCAGCAGTAACAACGTTGGGCCGAACACCGGGGAGCTGTTTTTT. Translation: CASSNNVGPNTGELFF.